This T cell receptor (beta chain) was identified during a study of CD8 T cells in Susac syndrome. The V gene's germline CDR1 is MNHEY and CDR2 SVGAGI. The CDR3 spans 16 residues. J was trimmed by 4 bases and V by 4 bases; bases with no gene match: 11. RNA amounts of roughly 0.45 to 1 ug underwent reverse transcription with random hexamers. Amplification of the TCR beta CDR3 was carried out by immunoSEQ multiplex PCR, which spanned a total of 54 Vbeta and 13 Jbeta segments. Each CDR3 protein gets one entry after TCRdb re-called the immunoSEQ multiplex PCR reads with MiXCR. The sample contains 120,000 or so distinct CDR3 sequences, around 94% of which appear only once. TCR beta sequences were obtained from blood CD8+ and CD4+ T cells. Each multiple sclerosis control was a treatment-naive patient with relapsing-remitting disease that was either stable or active. Purification of the CD8+ and CD4+ T cells relied on negative isolation, and TEMRA cells underwent FACS enrichment.

The chain couples TRBV6-5 to TRBJ2-7; 9 bases line up with TRBD1. The material sequenced was CD4+ T cells from PBMCs. The TCR sequence derives from a human donor with multiple sclerosis. CDR3 in amino acids: CASSLSAGTGIYEQYF. Here the CDR3 DNA reads TGTGCCAGCAGTTTATCCGCCGGGACAGGGATTTACGAGCAGTACTTC.